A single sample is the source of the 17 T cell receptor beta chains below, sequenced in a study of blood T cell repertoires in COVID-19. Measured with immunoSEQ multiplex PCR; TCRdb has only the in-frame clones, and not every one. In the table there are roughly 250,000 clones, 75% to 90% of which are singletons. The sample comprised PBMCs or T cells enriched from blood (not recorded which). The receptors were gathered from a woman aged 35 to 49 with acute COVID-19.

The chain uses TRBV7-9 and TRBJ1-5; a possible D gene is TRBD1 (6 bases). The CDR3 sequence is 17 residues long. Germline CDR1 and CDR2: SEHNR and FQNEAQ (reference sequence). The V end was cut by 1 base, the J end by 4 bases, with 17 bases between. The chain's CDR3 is CASSLGVGAGANQPQHF. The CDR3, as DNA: TGTGCCAGCAGCTTAGGAGTAGGGGCAGGGGCGAATCAGCCCCAGCATTTT.

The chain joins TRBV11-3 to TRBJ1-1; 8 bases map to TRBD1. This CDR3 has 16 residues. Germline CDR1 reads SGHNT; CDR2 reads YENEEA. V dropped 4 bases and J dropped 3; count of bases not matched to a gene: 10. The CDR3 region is CASSSTGGPFYTEAFF. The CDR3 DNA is TGTGCCAGCAGCTCAACAGGGGGACCGTTCTACACTGAAGCTTTCTTT.

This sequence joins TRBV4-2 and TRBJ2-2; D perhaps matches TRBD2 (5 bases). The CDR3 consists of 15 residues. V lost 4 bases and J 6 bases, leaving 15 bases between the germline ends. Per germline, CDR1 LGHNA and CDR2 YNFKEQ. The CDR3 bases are TGTGCCAGCAGCCCTCATAGGGAGTGGGCCGGGGAGCTGTTTTTT. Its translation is CASSPHREWAGELFF.

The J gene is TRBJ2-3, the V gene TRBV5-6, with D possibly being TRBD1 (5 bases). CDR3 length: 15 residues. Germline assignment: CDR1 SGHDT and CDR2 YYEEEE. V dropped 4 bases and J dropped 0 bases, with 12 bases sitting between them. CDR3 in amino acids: CASSSNRLSTDTQYF. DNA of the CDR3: TGTGCCAGCAGCAGCAACAGGCTTAGCACAGATACGCAGTATTTT.

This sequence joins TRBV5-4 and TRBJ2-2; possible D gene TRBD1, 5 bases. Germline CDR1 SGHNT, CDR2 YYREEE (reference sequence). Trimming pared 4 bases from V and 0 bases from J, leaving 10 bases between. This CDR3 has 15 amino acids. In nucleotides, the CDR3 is TGTGCCAGCAGCGTCGACAGTACGAACACCGGGGAGCTGTTTTTT. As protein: CASSVDSTNTGELFF.

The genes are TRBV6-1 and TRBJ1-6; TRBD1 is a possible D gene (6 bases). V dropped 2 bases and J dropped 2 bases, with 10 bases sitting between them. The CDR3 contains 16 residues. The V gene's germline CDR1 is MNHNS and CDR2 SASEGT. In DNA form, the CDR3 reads TGTGCCAGCAGTGAAATCGGGACACCCTATAATTCACCCCTCCACTTT. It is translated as CASSEIGTPYNSPLHF.

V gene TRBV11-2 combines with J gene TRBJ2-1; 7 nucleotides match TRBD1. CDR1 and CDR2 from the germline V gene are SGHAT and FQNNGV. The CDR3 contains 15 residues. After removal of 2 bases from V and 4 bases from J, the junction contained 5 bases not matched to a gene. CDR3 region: CASSLSMTGYNEQFF. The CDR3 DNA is TGTGCCAGCAGCTTATCCATGACAGGGTACAATGAGCAGTTCTTC.

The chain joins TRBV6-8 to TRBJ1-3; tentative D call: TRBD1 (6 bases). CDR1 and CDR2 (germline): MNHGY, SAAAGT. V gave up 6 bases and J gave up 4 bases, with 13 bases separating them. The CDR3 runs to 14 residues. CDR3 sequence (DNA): TGTGCCAGCAGAACCCAGGGGAGAGGAAACACCATATATTTT. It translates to CASRTQGRGNTIYF.

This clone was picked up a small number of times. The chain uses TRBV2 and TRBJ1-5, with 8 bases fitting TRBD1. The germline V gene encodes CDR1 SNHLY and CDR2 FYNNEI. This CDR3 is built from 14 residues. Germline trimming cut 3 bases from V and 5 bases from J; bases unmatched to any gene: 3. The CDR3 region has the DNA TGTGCCAGCAGTGAGGGGACAGGCTATCAGCCCCAGCATTTT. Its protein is CASSEGTGYQPQHF.

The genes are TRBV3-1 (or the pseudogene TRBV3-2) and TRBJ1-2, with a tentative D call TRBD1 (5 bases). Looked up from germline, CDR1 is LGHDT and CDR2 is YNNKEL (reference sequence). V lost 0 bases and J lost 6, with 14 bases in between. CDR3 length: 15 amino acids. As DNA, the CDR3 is TGTGCCAGCAGCCAAGATTGGCAGGGAAGGAATGGCTACACCTTC. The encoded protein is CASSQDWQGRNGYTF.

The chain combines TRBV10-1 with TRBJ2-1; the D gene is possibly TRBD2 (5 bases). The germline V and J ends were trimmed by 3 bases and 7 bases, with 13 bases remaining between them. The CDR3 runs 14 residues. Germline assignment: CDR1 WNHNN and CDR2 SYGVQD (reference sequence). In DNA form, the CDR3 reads TGCGCCAGCAGTGAAGGAACTGGAGGAAATGAGCAGTTCTTC. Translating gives CASSEGTGGNEQFF.

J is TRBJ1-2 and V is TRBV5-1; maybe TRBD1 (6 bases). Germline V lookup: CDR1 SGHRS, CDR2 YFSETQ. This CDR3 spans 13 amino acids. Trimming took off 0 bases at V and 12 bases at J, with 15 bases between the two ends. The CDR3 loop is CASSLAGRGENTF. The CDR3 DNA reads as TGCGCCAGCAGCTTGGCCGGCAGGGGAGAAAACACCTTC.

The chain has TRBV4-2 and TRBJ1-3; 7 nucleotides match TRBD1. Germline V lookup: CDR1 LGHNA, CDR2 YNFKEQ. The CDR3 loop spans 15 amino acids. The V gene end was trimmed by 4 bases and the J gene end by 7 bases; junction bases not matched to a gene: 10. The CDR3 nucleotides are TGTGCCAGCAGCCCAAACAGGGGATCGGGGAACACCATATATTTT. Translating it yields CASSPNRGSGNTIYF.

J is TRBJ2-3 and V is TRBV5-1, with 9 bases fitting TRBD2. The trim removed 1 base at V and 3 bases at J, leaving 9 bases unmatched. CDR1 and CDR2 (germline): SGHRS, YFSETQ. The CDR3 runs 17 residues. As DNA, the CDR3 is TGCGCCAGCAGCTTGTTGGTGGCGGGAGGGTCGACAGATACGCAGTATTTT. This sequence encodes CASSLLVAGGSTDTQYF.

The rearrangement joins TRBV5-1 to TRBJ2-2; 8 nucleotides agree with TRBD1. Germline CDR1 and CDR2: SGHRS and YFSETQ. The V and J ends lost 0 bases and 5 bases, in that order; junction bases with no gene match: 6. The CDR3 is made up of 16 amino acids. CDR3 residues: CASSLGQGARTGELFF. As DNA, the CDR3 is TGCGCCAGCAGCTTGGGCCAGGGGGCTAGGACCGGGGAGCTGTTTTTT.

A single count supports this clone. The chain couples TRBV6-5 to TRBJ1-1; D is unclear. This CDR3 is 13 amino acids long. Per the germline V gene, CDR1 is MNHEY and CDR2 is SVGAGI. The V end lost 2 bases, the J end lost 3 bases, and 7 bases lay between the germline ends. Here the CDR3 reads CASSYGGDTEAFF. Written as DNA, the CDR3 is TGTGCCAGCAGTTACGGCGGGGACACTGAAGCTTTCTTT.

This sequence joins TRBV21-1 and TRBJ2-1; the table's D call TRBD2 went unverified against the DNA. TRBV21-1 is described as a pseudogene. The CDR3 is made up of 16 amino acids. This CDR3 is CASSRPQSGSSGEQFF. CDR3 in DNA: TGTGCCAGCAGCAGGCCTCAGAGCGGGAGTTCGGGTGAGCAGTTCTTC.